Listed below are T cell receptor beta chains from one sample, sequenced in a study of cytomegalovirus exposure and HLA in healthy donors. The repertoire was sequenced with immunoSEQ multiplex PCR; TCRdb's copy has only in-frame clones and lacks some. The table lists about 61,000 clones, roughly 90% of them singletons. Sequencing was performed on PBMCs. All receptors derive from a man aged 25 to 40 in good health and CMV-seropositive. Each CDR3 is given without its conserved first and last residue. Fields, in order: V gene, CDR3 protein.

TRBV2 ASSEQRSGANVLT
TRBV18 ASSPPNRGMSGELF
TRBV7-2 ASSLPQDRVGGNTIY
TRBV11-2 ASSLGYGRGSEQF
TRBV21-1 ASSRNATSYPDTQY
TRBV29-1 SVEGGLADPLGQF
TRBV6-5 ASSYSRAVYNEQF
TRBV6-1 ASSELAGNEQY
TRBV7-2 ASSLAGFTGGNTEAF
TRBV4-2 ASSQEGLAGPSYEQY
TRBV7-2 ASSLNGVLQETQY
TRBV6-5 ASSYGLKQEKLF
TRBV15 ATSRDVWQGNQPQH
TRBV5-4 ASLYNEQF
TRBV7-9 ASSLGGLPTEQF
TRBV2 ASSSRTSYEQY
TRBV25-1 ASTLAGEDNEQF
TRBV7-9 ASSSGPGPQH
TRBV6-1 ASSLLRTGNTEAF
TRBV30 AWRKTGFYEQY
TRBV29-1 SVDLSGRSNEQF
TRBV10-3 AISESGATEAF
TRBV6-5 ASSPSGTYNEQF
TRBV7-8 ASSLALAGGVGELF
TRBV27 ASSSRWSEVPTNTEAF
TRBV7-2 ASSLDLASGRGGELF
TRBV9 ASSPGGVAVGHEQF
TRBV19 ASSFPGGARGNQPQH
TRBV19 ASSIVTGEEEQY
TRBV29-1 SVEGPDFNEQF
TRBV7-2 ASRGGYGYT
TRBV25-1 ASSEPGQSSYEQY
TRBV30 AWRSRGTGGYT
TRBV7-9 ASSARGDTQY
TRBV5-1 ASRSSSYNEQF
TRBV28 ASIGQGAPGEY
TRBV9 ASSVGGYRAGMF